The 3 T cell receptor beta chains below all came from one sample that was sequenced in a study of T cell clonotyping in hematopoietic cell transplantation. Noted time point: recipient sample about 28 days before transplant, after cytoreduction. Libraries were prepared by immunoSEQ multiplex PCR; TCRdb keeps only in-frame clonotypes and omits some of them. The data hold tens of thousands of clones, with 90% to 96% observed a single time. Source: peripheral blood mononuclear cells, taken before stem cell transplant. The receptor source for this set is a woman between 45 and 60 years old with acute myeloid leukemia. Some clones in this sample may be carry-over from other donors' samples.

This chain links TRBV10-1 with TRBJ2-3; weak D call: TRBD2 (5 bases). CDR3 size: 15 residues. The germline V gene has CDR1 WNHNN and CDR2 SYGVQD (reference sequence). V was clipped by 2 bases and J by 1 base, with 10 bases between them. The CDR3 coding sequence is TGCGCCAGCAGTGAGGGTGGGAGTGGCACAGATACGCAGTATTTT. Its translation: CASSEGGSGTDTQYF.

DNA of the CDR3: TGTGCCAGCAGTGAGTCGGGGTTTAATAATGAAAAACTGTTTTTT. Residues: CASSESGFNNEKLFF. The rearrangement uses TRBV25-1 and TRBJ1-4; no clear D gene. Trimming took off 3 bases at V and 4 bases at J, with 12 bases between the two ends. CDR3 length: 15 amino acids. Germline V gene sequence: CDR1 MGHDK, CDR2 SYGVNS.

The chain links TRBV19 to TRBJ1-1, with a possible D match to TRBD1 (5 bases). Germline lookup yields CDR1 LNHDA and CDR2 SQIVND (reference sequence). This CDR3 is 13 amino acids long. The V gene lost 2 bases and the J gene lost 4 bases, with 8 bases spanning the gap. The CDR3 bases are TGTGCCAGTAGTATATCAGGGACCACTGAAGCTTTCTTT. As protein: CASSISGTTEAFF.